These T cell receptor beta chains were read from a single sample in a study of regulatory T cells in long-lasting Graves disease. TCRdb recomputed calls from the multiplex PCR reads with MiXCR, one row per CDR3 protein. The profile shows roughly 360,000 distinct CDR3 sequences, 23% of them singletons. The sample was peripheral blood mononuclear cells (PBMCs), taken when the disease was refractory, from a patient treated with antithyroid drugs. These TCRs come from a middle-aged woman with Graves disease. Each CDR3 is given with its conserved first and last residue. Fields, in order: clone size, V gene, J gene, D gene, CDR3 DNA, CDR3 protein. D genes are given only for firm matches. Size values are once, few and many counts, or a class for expanded clones, and some rows have none.

few	TRBV3-1	TRBJ2-5	TRBD1	TGTGCCAGCAGCCCGGGGACAGACCGAGAGACCCAGTACTTC	CASSPGTDRETQYF
many	TRBV28	TRBJ1-1	TRBD1	TGTGCCAGCAGATTCATACAGGGGGACGACACTGAAGCTTTCTTT	CASRFIQGDDTEAFF
.	TRBV15	TRBJ2-3	.	TGTGCCACCAGCAGAGACGAAAAAGGGGCAGATACGCAGTATTTT	CATSRDEKGADTQYF
many	TRBV6-5	TRBJ2-5	.	TGTGCCAGCAGTTACAGGGCTTTTCAAGAGACCCAGTACTTC	CASSYRAFQETQYF
few	TRBV10-3	TRBJ2-2	TRBD2	TGTGCCATCAGTGAAGCTAGCGGGAGGGCCCTCATCACCGGGGAGCTGTTTTTT	CAISEASGRALITGELFF
.	TRBV7-7	TRBJ1-6	.	TGTGCTAGCAGCTTAGCCTACGGGGGGCGGGAGTCACCCCTCCACTTT	CASSLAYGGRESPLHF
.	TRBV5-1	TRBJ2-7	TRBD1	TGCGCCAGCAGCCTGGGACGGGACAGGGCAACCTACGAGCAGTACTTC	CASSLGRDRATYEQYF
many	TRBV7-2	TRBJ1-1	.	TGTGCCAGCAGCACGGGCCTGACCCACACTGAAGCTTTCTTT	CASSTGLTHTEAFF
many	TRBV7-6	TRBJ1-4	TRBD1	TGTGCCAGCAGTCTCCCGGGACAGGGTGGTGAAAAACTGTTTTTT	CASSLPGQGGEKLFF
.	TRBV6-2/TRBV6-3	TRBJ1-6	.	TGTGCCAGCAGTTACTCGATCTTAGTAGATTTTAATTCACCCCTCCACTTT	CASSYSILVDFNSPLHF
.	TRBV5-4	TRBJ2-2	TRBD2	TGTGCCATCAGGGCTAGCGGGACGAACACCGGGGAGCTGTTTTTT	CAIRASGTNTGELFF